These 30 T cell receptor beta chains share one sample of origin, sequenced in a study of persistence of HIV-infected CD4 T cells (dated by TCRdb to 2018 to 2020). The immunoSEQ hsTCRB assay version 4, run in survey mode, was used to sequence TCRbeta repertoires from genomic DNA. Drawn from immuneACCESS, this table holds only the in-frame rearrangements with V and J called that TCRdb kept. Clones are partly lost; checked studies trace under half to an unresolved V gene and leave the rest unexplained. In this sample the table shows around 45,000 clones, about nine tenths of which occur a single time. The biggest ten clones account for roughly 1.8% of the sample. No antigen has been assigned to these receptors. The treatment or condition label, read with the paper, signifies: suppressive antiretroviral therapy. As a nonspecific positive control representing the CD4+ T cell repertoire, the cells were stimulated with anti-CD3/anti-CD28 magnetic beads. Responding CD4+ T cells were sorted on the basis of upregulation of both CD40 ligand and CD69.

Sequences were derived from CD4+ T cells sorted from PBMCs after approximately 19-hour stimulation, sampled from a patient who received antiretroviral therapy. The cell subset or site label of this sample denotes: CD40L+CD69+ CD4 T cells responding to anti-CD3/anti-CD28 beads, representing the overall repertoire. These TCRs come from an adult man with HIV who was CMV-seropositive.

The chain uses TRBV7-9 and TRBJ2-7; no reliable D call. From germline, CDR1 is SEHNR and CDR2 FQNEAQ (reference sequence). The length of the CDR3 is 14 residues. V shed 4 bases and J shed 0 bases, with 10 bases lying between them. For the CDR3, the DNA is TGTGCCAGCAGCTCTAATATCGACTCCTACGAGCAGTACTTC. This encodes CASSSNIDSYEQYF.

This chain links TRBV5-1 with TRBJ2-3; 9 bases match TRBD2. Unmatched junction bases numbered 5, after V lost 4 bases and J lost 2 bases. CDR1 SGHRS and CDR2 YFSETQ come from the germline V gene. The CDR3 has 15 residues. Here the CDR3 DNA reads TGCGCCAGCAGCCTTAGCGGGGGTGCCACAGATACGCAGTATTTT. Residues: CASSLSGGATDTQYF.

The chain combines TRBV13 with TRBJ2-3; D remains unclear. Germline V gives CDR1 PRHDT, CDR2 FYEKMQ (reference sequence). Trimming took off 5 bases at V and 2 bases at J, with 14 bases between the two ends. This CDR3 is built from 15 residues. This chain's CDR3 is CASSIPQLSTDTQYF. The CDR3 DNA sequence: TGTGCCAGCAGCATACCACAGTTATCCACAGATACGCAGTATTTT.

The CDR3 sequence is CASSYRGRDTEAFF. CDR3 DNA: TGTGCCAGCAGTTATCGGGGCCGGGACACTGAAGCTTTCTTT. The rearrangement joins TRBV6-5 to TRBJ1-1; TRBD1 might be the D (5 bases). V lost 3 bases and J 3 bases, leaving 11 bases between the germline ends. Looked up from germline, CDR1 is MNHEY and CDR2 is SVGAGI. This CDR3 spans 14 amino acids.

The chain couples TRBV6-5 to TRBJ2-2, with D perhaps TRBD1 (5 bases). CDR1 is MNHEY, CDR2 SVGAGI, per germline. V lost 2 bases to trimming and J lost 5 bases, with 12 bases between them. This CDR3 region has 15 residues. CDR3 sequence reads: CASSYRRVRTGELFF. Here the CDR3 DNA reads TGTGCCAGCAGTTACCGCAGGGTTAGGACCGGGGAGCTGTTTTTT.

V gene TRBV14 combines with J gene TRBJ2-5, with unresolved D. The V gene lost 1 base and the J gene lost 4 bases, with 10 bases spanning the gap. The CDR3 is 14 residues long. The germline gives CDR1 SGHDN, CDR2 FVKESK. Written as DNA, the CDR3 is TGTGCCAGCAGCCAAGGGGGATCCCTAGAGACCCAGTACTTC. Translating it yields CASSQGGSLETQYF. The complete variable domain, with remaining parts taken from reference TRBV14 and TRBJ2-5, reads EAGVTQFPSHSVIEKGQTVTLRCDPISGHDNLYWYRRVMGKEIKFLLHFVKESKQDESGMPNNRFLAERTGGTYSTLKVQPAELEDSGVYFCASSQGGSLETQYFGPGTRLLVL.

J is TRBJ2-3 and V is TRBV18; 7 nucleotides match TRBD2. Per the germline V gene, CDR1 is KGHSH and CDR2 is LQKENI. The CDR3 has 20 amino acids. V was pared by 3 bases and J by 0 bases, with 18 bases of the junction left unmatched. CDR3 residues: CASSPFSPSPGGASTDTQYF. CDR3 in DNA: TGTGCCAGCTCACCCTTTTCCCCCTCTCCGGGGGGTGCTAGCACAGATACGCAGTATTTT.

Here the CDR3 DNA reads TGCGCCAGCAGCTTGGCCGCGAGAGGGTTCACCGGGGAGCTGTTTTTT. This encodes CASSLAARGFTGELFF. The J gene is TRBJ2-2, the V gene TRBV5-1, with D possibly TRBD2 on 5 matching bases. Germline-derived CDR1 and CDR2 are SGHRS and YFSETQ. The length of the CDR3 is 16 residues. V lost 0 bases, J lost 4 bases, and 13 bases lay in between. Full variable domain (remainder filled in from reference TRBV5-1 and TRBJ2-2): KAGVTQTPRYLIKTRGQQVTLSCSPISGHRSVSWYQQTPGQGLQFLFEYFSETQRNKGNFPGRFSGRQFSNSRSEMNVSTLELGDSALYLCASSLAARGFTGELFFGEGSRLTVL.

This rearrangement joins TRBV2 to TRBJ2-2, with 12 bases identical to TRBD1. The CDR3 totals 16 residues. After removal of 4 bases from V and 7 bases from J, the junction contained 7 bases not matched to a gene. Germline V gene sequence: CDR1 SNHLY, CDR2 FYNNEI. The CDR3 DNA reads TGTGCCAGCAGTGCCCGGGGGACAGGGGGCCTCGGGGAGCTGTTTTTT. It is translated as CASSARGTGGLGELFF.

The chain links TRBV30 to TRBJ1-6; D may be TRBD1 (5 bases). The germline V and J ends were trimmed by 0 bases and 5 bases, with 14 bases remaining between them. The CDR3 has 16 amino acids. CDR1 is GTSNPN and CDR2 is SVGIG in the germline V gene (reference sequence). The CDR3 region is CAWSVPSTANNSPLHF. CDR3 in DNA: TGTGCCTGGAGTGTACCATCGACAGCGAATAATTCACCCCTCCACTTT.

V gene TRBV10-2 combines with J gene TRBJ2-5; 7 bases line up with TRBD1. V shed 6 bases, J shed 3 bases, and the junction held 10 bases outside the gene matches. Germline V gene sequence: CDR1 WSHSY, CDR2 SAAADI. The CDR3 is 15 residues long. DNA for the CDR3: TGCGCCAGCAGGGGCAACAGGGGTCGGGAAGAGACCCAGTACTTC. It is translated as CASRGNRGREETQYF.

The chain couples TRBV5-1 to TRBJ1-3; D is unclear. Per the germline V gene, CDR1 is SGHRS and CDR2 is YFSETQ. Trimming took 4 bases from V and 2 from J, leaving 10 bases between them. The CDR3 consists of 14 residues. CDR3 residues: CASSGNSPGNTIYF. CDR3 DNA sequence: TGCGCCAGCAGCGGGAACAGCCCTGGAAACACCATATATTTT.

The chain carries TRBV7-8 and TRBJ2-3; D possibly corresponds to TRBD2 (6 bases). This CDR3 is 16 amino acids long. The V end lost 1 base, the J end lost 2 bases, and 13 bases lay between the germline ends. Per the germline V gene, CDR1 is SGHVS and CDR2 is FQNEAQ. Here the CDR3 DNA reads TGTGCCAGCAGCTTAGAAGGACTACTATTCACAGATACGCAGTATTTT. Its protein product is CASSLEGLLFTDTQYF.

This chain connects TRBV7-9 to TRBJ1-6; 7 positions match TRBD1. V lost 2 bases to trimming and J lost 7 bases; unmatched junction nucleotides: 5. The length of the CDR3 is 15 residues. The germline gives CDR1 SEHNR, CDR2 FQNEAQ (reference sequence). DNA for the CDR3: TGTGCCAGCAGCTTAACTAACAGGGGCAATTCACCCCTCCACTTT. This translates into CASSLTNRGNSPLHF. The entire variable domain, with the rest obtained from reference TRBV7-9 and TRBJ1-6, is as follows: DTGVSQNPRHKITKRGQNVTFRCDPISEHNRLYWYRQTLGQGPEFLTYFQNEAQLEKSRLLSDRFSAERPKGSFSTLEIQRTEQGDSAMYLCASSLTNRGNSPLHFGNGTRLTVT.

The chain recombines TRBV27 with TRBJ2-3; TRBD1 aligns across 8 bases. This CDR3 has 15 residues. J gave up 3 bases and V 6 bases, and 8 bases lay outside the gene matches. Germline CDR1 and CDR2: MNHEY and SMNVEV (reference sequence). CDR3 loop: CASRWTGLGTDTQYF. The CDR3 DNA reads TGTGCCAGCAGGTGGACAGGGCTCGGGACAGATACGCAGTATTTT.

J is TRBJ1-2 and V is TRBV28; no definite D call. The CDR3 extends over 13 amino acids. The germline V gene has CDR1 MDHEN and CDR2 SYDVKM. The V end was cut by 3 bases, the J end by 4 bases, with 9 bases between. Here the CDR3 reads CASSFASFYGYTF. CDR3 bases: TGTGCCAGCAGTTTCGCCAGCTTCTATGGCTACACCTTC.

The V and J genes are TRBV9 and TRBJ2-6; D not certain. The V and J ends lost 2 bases and 4 bases respectively, with 7 bases between them. The CDR3 totals 14 residues. CDR1 is SGDLS and CDR2 is YYNGEE in the germline V gene. The CDR3 reads CASSVRSGANVLTF. The CDR3 DNA reads TGTGCCAGCAGCGTTCGCTCCGGGGCCAACGTCCTGACTTTC.

A single count supports this clone. CDR3 loop: CASSLVGRADTQYF. CDR3 in DNA: TGTGCCAGCAGCTTAGTCGGCCGAGCAGATACGCAGTATTTT. This chain links TRBV7-8 with TRBJ2-3; D gene ambiguous. This CDR3 is built from 14 residues. Trimming stripped 1 base from V and 4 bases from J, with 9 bases between. The germline gives CDR1 SGHVS, CDR2 FQNEAQ.

The chain couples TRBV28 to TRBJ2-3, with D hard to call. The CDR3 covers 13 residues. V dropped 2 bases and J dropped 13 bases, with 16 bases sitting between them. CDR1 and CDR2 (germline): MDHEN, SYDVKM. In DNA, the CDR3 is TGTGCCAGCAGTTTACCGTTACCTCCGGTCGAGTATTTT. Protein product: CASSLPLPPVEYF.

Comment on this clone: Other DNA sequences within the sample encode an identical CDR3. V and J are TRBV5-1 and TRBJ2-7; TRBD1 agrees at 11 bases. The junction had 14 bases not matched to a gene; V was cut back by 5 bases and J by 7 bases. The CDR3 is 16 residues long. Per germline, CDR1 SGHRS and CDR2 YFSETQ. As DNA, the CDR3 is TGCGCCAGCAGACGGAGGCCGGGGACAGGGGGGGATGAGCAGTACTTC. The encoded protein is CASRRRPGTGGDEQYF.

The chain couples TRBV5-1 to TRBJ2-7; 7 positions match TRBD1. V shed 0 bases and J 2 bases; nucleotides not matched to a gene: 23. The V gene's germline CDR1 is SGHRS and CDR2 YFSETQ. The CDR3 runs to 21 residues. In DNA form, the CDR3 reads TGCGCCAGCAGCTTGGATCGTTGGGACAGTGACCTATCTGGGTCCACCTACGAGCAGTACTTC. Translating gives CASSLDRWDSDLSGSTYEQYF.

The chain couples TRBV6-1 to TRBJ2-2; 10 nucleotides match TRBD1. V dropped 6 bases and J dropped 5; count of bases not matched to a gene: 3. Germline assignment: CDR1 MNHNS and CDR2 SASEGT. The length of the CDR3 is 14 residues. The CDR3 DNA sequence: TGTGCCAGCAGCCGGGGACAGGGGACCGGGGAGCTGTTTTTT. It is translated as CASSRGQGTGELFF.

V is TRBV4-2 and J is TRBJ2-1, with unresolved D. This CDR3 is built from 13 residues. Deletions cut 0 bases from V and 8 bases from J, with 8 bases between. Germline values: CDR1 LGHNA, CDR2 YNFKEQ. The CDR3 DNA reads TGTGCCAGCAGCCAAGAAGTTTACGATGAGCAGTTCTTC. It is translated as CASSQEVYDEQFF.

The chain carries TRBV24-1 and TRBJ2-3; 9 nucleotides agree with TRBD1. The germline V gene encodes CDR1 KGHDR and CDR2 SFDVKD. With 1 base clipped from V and 4 bases from J, the junction kept 5 bases outside the gene matches. This CDR3 is built from 16 residues. The CDR3 here is CATSDFRDREPDTQYF. Here the CDR3 DNA reads TGTGCCACCAGTGATTTCCGGGACAGGGAACCAGATACGCAGTATTTT.

The chain recombines TRBV6-7 with TRBJ2-7; TRBD2 matches at 13 bases. TRBV6-7 is known as an ORF, though its function is uncertain. CDR3 length: 15 amino acids. Losses at the gene ends were 5 bases for V and 1 base for J; bases not matched to a gene: 2. CDR3 protein: CASSTGLAGSYEQYF. For the CDR3, the DNA is TGTGCCAGCAGTACGGGACTAGCGGGGTCCTACGAGCAGTACTTC.

V and J are TRBV7-9 and TRBJ2-2; 12 nucleotides align to TRBD2. This CDR3 spans 15 amino acids. The junction had 3 bases not matched to a gene; V was cut back by 4 bases and J by 6 bases. From germline, CDR1 is SEHNR and CDR2 FQNEAQ (reference sequence). In nucleotides, the CDR3 is TGTGCCAGCAGCTCTAGCGGGGGGGCCTCCGGGGAGCTGTTTTTT. This sequence encodes CASSSSGGASGELFF.

The V gene is TRBV14, the J gene TRBJ2-2; D might be TRBD2 (5 bases). V dropped 2 bases and J dropped 1 base, with 11 bases sitting between them. From germline, CDR1 is SGHDN and CDR2 FVKESK. The CDR3 consists of 16 residues. In DNA form, the CDR3 reads TGTGCCAGCAGCCAATTTGAGGGCGTGAACACCGGGGAGCTGTTTTTT. It is translated as CASSQFEGVNTGELFF.

V and J are TRBV7-3 and TRBJ2-1, with D possibly TRBD1 on 5 matching bases. Trimming stripped 3 bases from V and 9 bases from J, with 15 bases between. Germline lookup yields CDR1 SGHTA and CDR2 FQGTGA. The CDR3 runs to 14 residues. DNA for the CDR3: TGTGCCAGCAGCTTCGGCAGGGCTTCTGGTGAGCAGTTCTTC. This gives the protein CASSFGRASGEQFF.

The chain's CDR3 is CASRGTGVEQYF. The CDR3 DNA reads TGTGCCAGCAGAGGAACAGGGGTTGAGCAGTACTTC. This chain uses TRBV6-5 with TRBJ2-7, with TRBD1 identical over 7 bases. Germline CDR1 and CDR2: MNHEY and SVGAGI. This CDR3 spans 12 amino acids. The J segment lost 7 bases and the V segment lost 6 bases, leaving 6 bases of the junction unmatched.

This chain uses TRBV7-2 with TRBJ1-5, with a tentative D call TRBD1 (6 bases). Germline V gene data show CDR1 as SGHTA and CDR2 as FQGNSA. The CDR3 totals 14 residues. V was shortened by 2 bases and J by 5 bases, with 10 bases between the two germline ends. DNA for the CDR3: TGTGCCAGCAGCTTACAGGGGACTCATCAGCCCCAGCATTTT. Its translation: CASSLQGTHQPQHF.